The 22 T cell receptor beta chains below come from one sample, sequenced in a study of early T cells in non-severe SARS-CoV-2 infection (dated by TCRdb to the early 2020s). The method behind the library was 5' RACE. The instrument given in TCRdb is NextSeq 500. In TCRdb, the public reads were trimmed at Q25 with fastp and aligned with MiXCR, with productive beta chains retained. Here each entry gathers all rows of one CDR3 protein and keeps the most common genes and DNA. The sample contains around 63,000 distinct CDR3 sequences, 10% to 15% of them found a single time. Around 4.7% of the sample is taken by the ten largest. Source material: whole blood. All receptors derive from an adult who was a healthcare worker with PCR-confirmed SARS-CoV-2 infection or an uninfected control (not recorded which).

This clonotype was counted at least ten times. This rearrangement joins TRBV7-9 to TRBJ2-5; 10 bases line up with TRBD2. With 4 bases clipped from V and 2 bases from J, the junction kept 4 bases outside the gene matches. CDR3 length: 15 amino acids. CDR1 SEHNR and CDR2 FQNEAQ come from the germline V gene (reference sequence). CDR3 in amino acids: CASSSLAGEQETQYF. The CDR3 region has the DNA TGTGCCAGCAGCTCCCTAGCGGGGGAGCAAGAGACCCAGTACTTC. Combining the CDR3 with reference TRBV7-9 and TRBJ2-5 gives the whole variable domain DTGVSQNPRHKITKRGQNVTFRCDPISEHNRLYWYRQTLGQGPEFLTYFQNEAQLEKSRLLSDRFSAERPKGSFSTLEIQRTEQGDSAMYLCASSSLAGEQETQYFGPGTRLLVL.

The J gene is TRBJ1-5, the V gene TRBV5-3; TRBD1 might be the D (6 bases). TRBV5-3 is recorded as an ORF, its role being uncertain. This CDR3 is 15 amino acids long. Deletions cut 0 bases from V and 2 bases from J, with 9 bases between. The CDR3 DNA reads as TGTGCCAGAAGCTTGGGCCGACAGGGCAATCAGCCCCAGCATTTT. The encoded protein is CARSLGRQGNQPQHF.

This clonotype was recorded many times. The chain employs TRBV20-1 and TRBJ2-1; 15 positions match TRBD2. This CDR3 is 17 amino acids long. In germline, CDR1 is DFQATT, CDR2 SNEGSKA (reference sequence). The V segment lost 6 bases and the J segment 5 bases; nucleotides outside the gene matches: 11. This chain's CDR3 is CSAKTGTSGGLNNEQFF. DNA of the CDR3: TGCAGTGCGAAAACCGGGACTAGCGGGGGGCTAAACAATGAGCAGTTCTTC.

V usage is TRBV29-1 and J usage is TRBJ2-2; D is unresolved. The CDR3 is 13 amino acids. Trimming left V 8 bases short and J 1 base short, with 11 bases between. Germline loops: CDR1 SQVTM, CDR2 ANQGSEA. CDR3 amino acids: CSIKPGNTGELFF. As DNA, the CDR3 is TGCAGCATTAAGCCAGGGAACACCGGGGAGCTGTTTTTT.

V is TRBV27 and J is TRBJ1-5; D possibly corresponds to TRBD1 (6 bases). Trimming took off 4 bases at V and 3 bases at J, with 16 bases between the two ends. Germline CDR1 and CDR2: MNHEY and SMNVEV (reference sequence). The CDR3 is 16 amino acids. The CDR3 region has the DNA TGTGCCAGCAGTTCTTACAGGGAGGTACTCAATCAGCCCCAGCATTTT. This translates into CASSSYREVLNQPQHF.

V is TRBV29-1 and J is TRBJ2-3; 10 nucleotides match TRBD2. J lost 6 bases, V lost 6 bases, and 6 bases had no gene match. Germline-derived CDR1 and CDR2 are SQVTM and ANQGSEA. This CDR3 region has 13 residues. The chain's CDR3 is CSVLAGSSDTQYF. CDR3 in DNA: TGCAGCGTACTAGCGGGGTCGTCGGATACGCAGTATTTT.

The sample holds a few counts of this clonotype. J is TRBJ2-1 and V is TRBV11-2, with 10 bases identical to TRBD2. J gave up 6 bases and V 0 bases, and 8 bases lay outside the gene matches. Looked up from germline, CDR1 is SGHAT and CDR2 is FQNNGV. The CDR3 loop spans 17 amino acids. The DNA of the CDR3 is TGTGCCAGCAGCTTAGATTCCGGGACTAGCGTGCCCAATGAGCAGTTCTTC. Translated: CASSLDSGTSVPNEQFF. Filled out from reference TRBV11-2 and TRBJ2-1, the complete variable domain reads EAGVAQSPRYKIIEKRQSVAFWCNPISGHATLYWYQQILGQGPKLLIQFQNNGVVDDSQLPKDRFSAERLKGVDSTLKIQPAKLEDSAVYLCASSLDSGTSVPNEQFFGPGTRLTVL.

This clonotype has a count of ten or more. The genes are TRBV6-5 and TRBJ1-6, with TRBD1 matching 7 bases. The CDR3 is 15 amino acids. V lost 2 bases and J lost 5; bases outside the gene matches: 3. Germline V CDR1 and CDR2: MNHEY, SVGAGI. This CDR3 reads CASSYGDRNNSPLHF. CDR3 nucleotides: TGTGCCAGCAGTTACGGGGACAGAAATAATTCACCCCTCCACTTT.

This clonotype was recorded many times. The CDR3 nucleotides are TGTGCCAGCAGCCAACTCAGAGGCTCCTACGAGCAGTACTTC. Translating gives CASSQLRGSYEQYF. The chain recombines TRBV3-1 with TRBJ2-7; D uncertain. V shed 2 bases and J shed 0 bases, with 8 bases lying between them. Germline V gene lookup returns CDR1 LGHDT and CDR2 YNNKEL (reference sequence). The CDR3 covers 14 residues.

As DNA, the CDR3 is TGCAGTGCTAGCCGGGAGGGGGCCTACGAGCAGTACTTC. Encoded protein: CSASREGAYEQYF. The chain links TRBV20-1 to TRBJ2-7, with 8 bases that match TRBD2. The CDR3 is 13 amino acids. The V gene's germline CDR1 is DFQATT and CDR2 SNEGSKA (reference sequence). After removal of 3 bases from V and 2 bases from J, the junction contained 3 bases not matched to a gene.

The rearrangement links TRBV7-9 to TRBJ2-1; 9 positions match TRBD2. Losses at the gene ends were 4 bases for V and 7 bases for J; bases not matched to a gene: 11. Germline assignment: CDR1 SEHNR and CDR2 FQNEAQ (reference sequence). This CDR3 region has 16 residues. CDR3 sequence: CASSSYSGGWRNEQFF. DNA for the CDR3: TGTGCCAGCAGCTCTTACAGCGGGGGGTGGAGGAATGAGCAGTTCTTC.

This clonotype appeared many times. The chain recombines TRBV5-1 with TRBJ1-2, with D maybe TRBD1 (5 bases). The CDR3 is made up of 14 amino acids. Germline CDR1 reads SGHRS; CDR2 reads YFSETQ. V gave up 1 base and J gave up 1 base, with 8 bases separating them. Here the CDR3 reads CASSLTDNNYGYTF. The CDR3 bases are TGCGCCAGCAGCTTGACGGACAATAACTATGGCTACACCTTC.

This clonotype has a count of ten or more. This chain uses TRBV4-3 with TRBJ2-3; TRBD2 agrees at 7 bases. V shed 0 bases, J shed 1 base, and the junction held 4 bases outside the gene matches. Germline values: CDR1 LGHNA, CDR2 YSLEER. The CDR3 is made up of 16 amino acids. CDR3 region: CASSQEIRGGTDTQYF. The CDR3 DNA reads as TGCGCCAGCAGCCAAGAGATACGGGGGGGCACAGATACGCAGTATTTT.

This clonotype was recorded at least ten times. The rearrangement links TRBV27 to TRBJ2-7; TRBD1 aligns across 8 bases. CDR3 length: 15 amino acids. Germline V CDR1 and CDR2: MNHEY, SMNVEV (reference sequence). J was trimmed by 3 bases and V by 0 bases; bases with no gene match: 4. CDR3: CASSLSGTGNYEQYF. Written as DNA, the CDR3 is TGTGCCAGCAGTTTATCCGGGACAGGTAACTACGAGCAGTACTTC.

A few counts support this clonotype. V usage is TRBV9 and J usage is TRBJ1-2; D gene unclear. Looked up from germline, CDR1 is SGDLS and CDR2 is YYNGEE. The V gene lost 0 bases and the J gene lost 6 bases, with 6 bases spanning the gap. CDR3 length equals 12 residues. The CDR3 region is CASSVEAHGYTF. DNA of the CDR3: TGTGCCAGCAGCGTAGAGGCGCATGGCTACACCTTC.

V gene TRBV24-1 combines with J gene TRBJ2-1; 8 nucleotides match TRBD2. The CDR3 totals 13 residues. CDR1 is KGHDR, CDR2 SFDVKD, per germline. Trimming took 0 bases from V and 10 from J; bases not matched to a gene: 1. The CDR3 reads CATSDLLAGEQFF. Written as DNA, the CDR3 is TGTGCCACCAGTGATTTGTTAGCGGGAGAGCAGTTCTTC.

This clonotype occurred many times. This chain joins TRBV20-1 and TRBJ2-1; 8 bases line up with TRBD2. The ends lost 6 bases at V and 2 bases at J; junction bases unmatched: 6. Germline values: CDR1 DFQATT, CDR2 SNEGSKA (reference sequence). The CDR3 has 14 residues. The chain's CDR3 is CSASGGSTYNEQFF. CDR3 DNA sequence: TGCAGTGCCAGCGGGGGATCCACCTACAATGAGCAGTTCTTC.

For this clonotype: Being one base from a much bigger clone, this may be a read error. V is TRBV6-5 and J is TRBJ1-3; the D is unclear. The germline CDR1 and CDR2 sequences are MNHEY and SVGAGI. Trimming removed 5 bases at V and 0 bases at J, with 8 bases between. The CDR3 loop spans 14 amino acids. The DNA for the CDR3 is TGTGCCAGCAGTAGACTCTTCTCTGGAAACACCATATATTTT. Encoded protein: CASSRLFSGNTIYF.

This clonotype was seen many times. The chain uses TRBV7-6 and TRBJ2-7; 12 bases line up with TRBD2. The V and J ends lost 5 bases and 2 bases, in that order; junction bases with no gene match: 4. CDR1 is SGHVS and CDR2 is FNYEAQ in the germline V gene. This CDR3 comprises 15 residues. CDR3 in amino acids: CASSKLAGGTYEQYF. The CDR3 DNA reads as TGTGCCAGCAGCAAGCTAGCGGGGGGGACCTACGAGCAGTACTTC. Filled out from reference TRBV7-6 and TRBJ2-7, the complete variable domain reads GAGVSQSPRYKVTKRGQDVALRCDPISGHVSLYWYRQALGQGPEFLTYFNYEAQQDKSGLPNDRFSAERPEGSISTLTIQRTEQRDSAMYRCASSKLAGGTYEQYFGPGTRLTVT.

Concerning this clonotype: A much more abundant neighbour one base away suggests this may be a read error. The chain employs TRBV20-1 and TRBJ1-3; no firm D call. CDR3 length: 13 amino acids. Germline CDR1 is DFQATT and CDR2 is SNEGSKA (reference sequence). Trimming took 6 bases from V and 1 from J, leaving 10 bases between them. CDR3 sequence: CSAMDGSGNTIYF. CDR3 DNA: TGCAGTGCAATGGACGGTTCTGGAAACACCATATATTTT.

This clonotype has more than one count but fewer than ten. This CDR3 is CSVEDLRQGAGYGYTF. In DNA form, the CDR3 reads TGCAGCGTTGAAGATCTTCGGCAGGGGGCTGGGTATGGCTACACCTTC. This chain links TRBV29-1 with TRBJ1-2; 8 nucleotides line up with TRBD1. Germline trimming cut 0 bases from V and 5 bases from J; bases unmatched to any gene: 11. Germline loops: CDR1 SQVTM, CDR2 ANQGSEA. The CDR3 loop spans 16 amino acids. The variable domain in full, with the rest retrieved from reference TRBV29-1 and TRBJ1-2, is SAVISQKPSRDICQRGTSLTIQCQVDSQVTMMFWYRQQPGQSLTLIATANQGSEATYESGFVIDKFPISRPNLTFSTLTVSNMSPEDSSIYLCSVEDLRQGAGYGYTFGSGTRLTVV.

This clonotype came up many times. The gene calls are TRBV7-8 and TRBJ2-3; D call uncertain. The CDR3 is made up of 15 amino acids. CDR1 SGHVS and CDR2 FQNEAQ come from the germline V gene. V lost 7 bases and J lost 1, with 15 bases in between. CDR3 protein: CASNGFGGRTDTQYF. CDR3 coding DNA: TGTGCCAGCAATGGATTTGGCGGCCGCACAGATACGCAGTATTTT.